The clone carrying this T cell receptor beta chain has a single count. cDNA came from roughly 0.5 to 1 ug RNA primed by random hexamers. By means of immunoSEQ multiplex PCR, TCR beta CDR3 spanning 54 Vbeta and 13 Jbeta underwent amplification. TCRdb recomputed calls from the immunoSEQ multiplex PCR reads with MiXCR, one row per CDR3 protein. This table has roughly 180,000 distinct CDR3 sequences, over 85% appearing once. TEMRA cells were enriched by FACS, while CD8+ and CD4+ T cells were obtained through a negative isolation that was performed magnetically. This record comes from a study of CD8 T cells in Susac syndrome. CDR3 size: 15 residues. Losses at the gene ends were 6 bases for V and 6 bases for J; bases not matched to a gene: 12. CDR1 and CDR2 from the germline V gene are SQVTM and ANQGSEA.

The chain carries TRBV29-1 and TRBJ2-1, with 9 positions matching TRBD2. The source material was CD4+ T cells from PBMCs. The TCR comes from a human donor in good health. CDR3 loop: CSVSSGIWAPNEQFF. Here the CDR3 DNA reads TGCAGCGTCTCTAGCGGGATTTGGGCTCCCAATGAGCAGTTCTTC.